This is a list of T cell receptor beta chains from one sample in a study of blood T cell repertoires in COVID-19. TCRdb's copy holds only in-frame clones and misses some; the assay was immunoSEQ multiplex PCR. This sample has about 42,000 clones, with approximately 91% found just once. Sequencing was done on a sample of peripheral blood. Receptors originate from a human donor in a cohort sampled during active COVID-19. CDR3s include the opening cysteine and the closing phenylalanine or tryptophan. A D gene is named only where the DNA matches it firmly. The listing skips clone size in some rows; elsewhere it reads once, few, many or a size class.

v_call	j_call	d_call	clone_size	cdr3_nt	cdr3_aa
TRBV5-4	TRBJ1-4	TRBD1	-	TGTGCCAGCAGCTTGGACAGGGGAACTAATGAAAAACTGTTTTTT	CASSLDRGTNEKLFF
TRBV5-1	TRBJ2-3	TRBD2	-	TGCGCCAGCAGCTTGGCTCTAGCGGGGAACATGGGCACAGATACGCAGTATTTT	CASSLALAGNMGTDTQYF
TRBV6-5	TRBJ1-1	-	-	TGTGCCAGCAGTTACGGGTACGAGGGCCCTGAAGCTTTCTTT	CASSYGYEGPEAFF
TRBV5-4	TRBJ1-6	TRBD1	-	TGTGCCAGCAGCCTATCGGACAGGGGTAATTCACCCCTCCACTTT	CASSLSDRGNSPLHF
TRBV5-5	TRBJ1-2	TRBD1	-	TGTGCCAGCAGCGAGGGAACAGGGGTGGGCGGCTACACCTTC	CASSEGTGVGGYTF
TRBV29-1	TRBJ1-4	TRBD1	once	TGCAGCGGCCGGACAGGGGGCGATGAAAAACTGTTTTTT	CSGRTGGDEKLFF
TRBV30	TRBJ1-4	TRBD1	-	TGTGCCTGGAGTACGGGGACAGCAACTAATGAAAAACTGTTTTTT	CAWSTGTATNEKLFF
TRBV5-1	TRBJ1-6	TRBD1	-	TGCGCCAGCAGCAAGACAGGGTTGAATTCACCCCTCCACTTT	CASSKTGLNSPLHF
TRBV20-1	TRBJ2-1	-	-	TGCAGTGCTAGCGGGGGCAATGAGCAGTTCTTC	CSASGGNEQFF
TRBV5-6	TRBJ2-7	TRBD2	-	TGTGCCAGCAGCTTGTGGGTGGGGGGGAGACTCTACGAGCAGTACTTC	CASSLWVGGRLYEQYF
TRBV25-1	TRBJ1-1	TRBD1	-	TGTGCCAGCAGTTTGCGCCAGGGGGCTACTGAAGCTTTCTTT	CASSLRQGATEAFF
TRBV30	TRBJ1-5	-	few	TGTGCCTGGAGTGAGGGGATCGATCAGCCCCAGCATTTT	CAWSEGIDQPQHF
TRBV19	TRBJ2-2	-	-	TGTGCCAGTAGTATCCCGGGACACTCGAACACCGGGGAGCTGTTTTTT	CASSIPGHSNTGELFF
TRBV5-1	TRBJ2-5	-	-	TGCGCCAGCAGCTTGGCTGGGGGCGGAGAGACCCAGTACTTC	CASSLAGGGETQYF
TRBV2	TRBJ2-3	-	-	TGTGCCAGCTCCCTCGGGGTTATCACAGATACGCAGTATTTT	CASSLGVITDTQYF
TRBV12-3/TRBV12-4	TRBJ2-5	-	once	TGTGCCAGCAGTTTAGGCAGGACAAATCAGTACTTC	CASSLGRTNQYF
TRBV18	TRBJ1-4	-	medium-sized	TGTGCCAGCTCACCACGACGGGAGGGCGGGGATGAAAAACTGTTTTTT	CASSPRREGGDEKLFF
TRBV5-1	TRBJ2-1	TRBD2	-	TGCGCCAGCAGCGTGGAGGGACTAGCGGGGTACAATGAGCAGTTCTTC	CASSVEGLAGYNEQFF
TRBV7-3	TRBJ2-3	-	-	TGTGCCAGCAGCCGGAGCAGCGGAGGAGATACGCAGTATTTT	CASSRSSGGDTQYF
TRBV5-1	TRBJ1-5	-	few	TGCGCCAGCAGCTTGTCGCTAGGAGATCAGCCCCAGCATTTT	CASSLSLGDQPQHF
TRBV6-1	TRBJ2-1	TRBD1	-	TGTGCCAGCAGTGCTTCCTTAACGGGACAGGGGTACAATGAGCAGTTCTTC	CASSASLTGQGYNEQFF
TRBV3-1/TRBV3-2	TRBJ1-2	-	-	TGTGCCAGCAGCCAAGGAGGCCGGAATTTTTATGGCTACACCTTC	CASSQGGRNFYGYTF
TRBV3-1/TRBV3-2	TRBJ2-3	-	-	TGTGCCAGCAGTCCGAGTAGCGGCACAGATACGCAGTATTTT	CASSPSSGTDTQYF
TRBV2	TRBJ2-7	TRBD2	-	TGTGCCAGCAGTACCGGACTAGCGGGTCGCAACGAGCAGTACTTC	CASSTGLAGRNEQYF
TRBV6-2/TRBV6-3	TRBJ2-7	-	-	TGTGCCAGCAGTTACGGGGGCGGCTTGCCCTACGAGCAGTACTTC	CASSYGGGLPYEQYF
TRBV7-6	TRBJ1-1	TRBD1	-	TGTGCCAGCAGCTTAGCGCCGGGACAGGGGGTTATGAACACTGAAGCTTTCTTT	CASSLAPGQGVMNTEAFF
TRBV3-1/TRBV3-2	TRBJ2-1	TRBD1	-	TGTGCCAGCAGCCAAGATACAGGGGGATTCAATGAGCAGTTCTTC	CASSQDTGGFNEQFF
TRBV18	TRBJ1-3	TRBD1	-	TGTGCCAGCTCACCGGGACAGGGCTTCTTAAACACCATATATTTT	CASSPGQGFLNTIYF
TRBV7-9	TRBJ2-2	-	-	TGTGCCAGCTTACAGGGCTCCGGGGAGCTGTTTTTT	CASLQGSGELFF
TRBV5-4	TRBJ2-5	TRBD1	-	TGTGCCAGCAGCTCCGTGGACAGGGGAGAGACCCAGTACTTC	CASSSVDRGETQYF
TRBV5-6	TRBJ2-1	TRBD2	-	TGTGCCAGCAGCTTGGCGCTAGCGGGGTCTTACAATGAGCAGTTCTTC	CASSLALAGSYNEQFF